This TCR beta chain was sequenced during a study of tumor-infiltrating lymphocytes in oesophageal squamous cell carcinoma (dated by TCRdb to the mid-2010s). This clonotype was observed at least ten times. This clone's antigen is unknown. Base qualities are missing; no much larger clone stands one base away. Trimmed from V: 2 bases; trimmed from J: 5 bases; junction bases lacking a gene match: 5. CDR1 and CDR2 (MNHEY, SMNVEV) derive from the germline V gene (reference sequence). From its cysteine to its phenylalanine, the CDR3 spans 15 amino acids. The sequence is cut down to CDR3 DNA, 45 bases in frame from base 1. To prepare the library, PCR was applied. The data were produced on an Illumina HiSeq 2000. The public sequencing data were trimmed at Q25 with fastp and processed into clonotypes with MiXCR by TCRdb, which kept only in-frame beta chains. Entries that share a CDR3 protein sequence are merged under the most common genes and DNA. The sample contains about 20,000 distinct CDR3 sequences, about 43% of them found a single time. Jointly, the top ten make up roughly 14% of the sample.

The sample consisted of normal esophageal tissue next to the tumor. The rearranged chain carries TRBV27 and TRBJ2-1; 8 junctional bases match TRBD1. The TCR comes from a male donor with esophageal squamous cell carcinoma. CDR3 sequence: CASSLRQGTHNEQFF. The DNA sequence is as follows: TGTGCCAGCAGTTTAAGACAGGGGACCCACAATGAGCAGTTCTTC.